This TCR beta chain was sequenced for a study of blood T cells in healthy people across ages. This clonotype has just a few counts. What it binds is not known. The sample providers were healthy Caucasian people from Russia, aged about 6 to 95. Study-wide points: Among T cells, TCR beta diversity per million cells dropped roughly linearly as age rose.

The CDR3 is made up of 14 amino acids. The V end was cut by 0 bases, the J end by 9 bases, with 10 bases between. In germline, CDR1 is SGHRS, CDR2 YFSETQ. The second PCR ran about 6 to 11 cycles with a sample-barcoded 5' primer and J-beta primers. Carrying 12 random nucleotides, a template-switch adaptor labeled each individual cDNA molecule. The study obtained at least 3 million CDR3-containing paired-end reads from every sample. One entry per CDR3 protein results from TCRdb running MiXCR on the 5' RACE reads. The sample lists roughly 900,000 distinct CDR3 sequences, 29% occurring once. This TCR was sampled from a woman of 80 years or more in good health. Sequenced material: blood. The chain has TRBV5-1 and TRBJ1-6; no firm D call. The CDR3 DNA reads TGCGCCAGCAGCTTGGAACAGAGCCCTTCACCCCTCCACTTT. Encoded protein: CASSLEQSPSPLHF.